Below are 31 T cell receptor beta chains sequenced from a single sample in a study of T cells after yellow fever vaccination. One entry per CDR3 protein, called by TCRdb with MiXCR from the 5' RACE reads. The sample includes some 300,000 distinct CDR3 sequences, about 3.5% of them seen just once. Sample: PBMCs, taken on the day of the yellow fever booster vaccination. These receptors came from a man aged 18 to 29 who received the YFV17D yellow fever vaccine.

This clonotype has ten or more counts. V and J are TRBV6-5 and TRBJ2-2; tentatively, D is TRBD1 (6 bases). V dropped 7 bases and J dropped 5 bases, with 17 bases sitting between them. Germline CDR1 is MNHEY and CDR2 is SVGAGI. The length of the CDR3 is 15 residues. The CDR3 is CASTQQPRGTGELFF. DNA of the CDR3: TGTGCCAGCACCCAGCAACCTAGGGGGACCGGGGAGCTGTTTTTT.

This clonotype appeared many times. The J gene is TRBJ2-3, the V gene TRBV7-8, with D hard to call. Per germline, CDR1 SGHVS and CDR2 FQNEAQ. Trimming shortened V by 1 base and J by 1 base, and 9 bases separated the two germline ends. CDR3 size: 15 residues. This chain's CDR3 is CASSLGTTGTDTQYF. The CDR3 DNA is TGTGCCAGCAGCTTAGGGACCACCGGCACAGATACGCAGTATTTT.

The chain recombines TRBV4-2 with TRBJ2-7; no clear D. The CDR3 spans 14 residues. Germline loops: CDR1 LGHNA, CDR2 YNFKEQ. Trimming stripped 1 base from V and 7 bases from J, with 14 bases between. The chain's CDR3 is CASSQVTGQGEQYF. The CDR3 DNA follows: TGTGCCAGCAGCCAAGTAACGGGCCAAGGGGAGCAGTACTTC.

This chain connects TRBV20-1 to TRBJ1-5, with D unclear. The CDR3 has 18 amino acids. CDR1 and CDR2 from the germline V gene are DFQATT and SNEGSKA (reference sequence). The germline V and J ends were trimmed by 4 bases and 0 bases, with 22 bases remaining between them. The CDR3 region is CSATWLVRPTFSNQPQHF. The CDR3 nucleotides are TGCAGTGCTACCTGGCTCGTCAGGCCGACCTTTAGCAATCAGCCCCAGCATTTT.

This clonotype has a handful of counts. The CDR3 reads CASSQGQTGEKLFF. CDR3 nucleotides: TGTGCCAGCAGCCAAGGACAGACCGGGGAAAAACTGTTTTTT. The chain joins TRBV6-5 to TRBJ1-4, with D possibly being TRBD1 (6 bases). V lost 6 bases, J lost 8 bases, and 16 bases lay in between. CDR3 size: 14 residues. Germline CDR1 is MNHEY and CDR2 is SVGAGI.

This clonotype has ten or more counts. This chain joins TRBV18 and TRBJ1-1; possibly TRBD1 for D (5 bases). Germline V gene sequence: CDR1 KGHSH, CDR2 LQKENI. The length of the CDR3 is 13 residues. Between the trimmed V and J ends, which lost 7 bases and 3 bases, there was a span of 12 bases. Here the CDR3 DNA reads TGTGCCAGCTGGGAGGACACCTACACTGAAGCTTTCTTT. Encoded protein: CASWEDTYTEAFF.

This clonotype was detected ten times or more. The junction differs from germline at one of its ends, possibly a read error. This chain connects TRBV12-3 or TRBV12-4 to TRBJ2-6; D gene ambiguous. The CDR3 totals 14 residues. CDR3 loop: CATIELTRANALTF. The DNA for the CDR3 is TGTGCCACCATAGAACTTACTCGGGCCAACGCCCTGACTTTC.

V and J are TRBV12-3 or TRBV12-4 and TRBJ2-2, with no clear D. Deletions cut 0 bases from V and 1 base from J, with 9 bases between. The CDR3 covers 16 residues. DNA of the CDR3: TGTGCCAGCAGTTTAGCAGGAAACTTGAACACCGGGGAGCTGTTTTTT. This codes for CASSLAGNLNTGELFF.

This clonotype was found many times. The chain is built from TRBV11-2 and TRBJ2-7; D is unclear. The germline V gene has CDR1 SGHAT and CDR2 FQNNGV. Trimming pared 5 bases from V and 3 bases from J, leaving 14 bases between. CDR3 length: 14 residues. In DNA, the CDR3 is TGTGCCAGCAGCGCGAGTGCGGTAAGCTACGAGCAGTACGTC. Amino acids: CASSASAVSYEQYV.

The chain carries TRBV6-5 and TRBJ1-5; TRBD1 is a possible D gene (6 bases). The CDR3 consists of 15 residues. The ends were cut back, 5 bases at V and 4 bases at J, with 15 bases in the middle. CDR1 MNHEY and CDR2 SVGAGI come from the germline V gene. CDR3 region: CASSQRWGANQPQHF. The CDR3 region has the DNA TGTGCCAGCAGTCAACGGTGGGGGGCAAATCAGCCCCAGCATTTT.

This clonotype was observed a handful of times. This chain connects TRBV19 to TRBJ1-2; D gene uncertain. Germline V gives CDR1 LNHDA, CDR2 SQIVND (reference sequence). V lost 7 bases and J 4 bases, leaving 19 bases between the germline ends. The CDR3 length is 15 residues. CDR3 loop: CASTSDGSPFYGYTF. The CDR3 nucleotides are TGTGCCAGTACCTCAGACGGATCCCCTTTCTATGGCTACACCTTC.

Only a few counts were recorded for this clonotype. The chain has TRBV20-1 and TRBJ2-5; D is perhaps TRBD2 (6 bases). CDR1 DFQATT and CDR2 SNEGSKA come from the germline V gene (reference sequence). V lost 5 bases to trimming and J lost 5 bases, with 15 bases between them. The CDR3 sequence is 13 residues long. CDR3 loop: CSAESGYEETQYF. CDR3 sequence (DNA): TGCAGTGCTGAAAGCGGGTATGAGGAGACCCAGTACTTC.

In its sample, this clonotype was seen many times. The rearrangement links TRBV5-1 to TRBJ2-2; 7 nucleotides match TRBD1. The CDR3 has 15 residues. From germline, CDR1 is SGHRS and CDR2 YFSETQ. V shed 6 bases and J 1 base; nucleotides not matched to a gene: 6. CDR3 nucleotide sequence: TGCGCCAGCACAGGGGGACAGAAGAACACCGGGGAGCTGTTTTTT. Translated: CASTGGQKNTGELFF.

In this sample, this clonotype turned up a few times. The chain is built from TRBV7-9 and TRBJ1-2, with D unresolved. The CDR3 runs to 12 residues. Between the trimmed V and J ends, which lost 5 bases and 5 bases, there was a span of 9 bases. The germline V gene has CDR1 SEHNR and CDR2 FQNEAQ (reference sequence). In nucleotides, the CDR3 is TGTGCCAGCAGCACGACGGGTTATGGCTACACCTTC. Protein: CASSTTGYGYTF.

A few counts support this clonotype. V is TRBV27 and J is TRBJ2-3, with 9 bases aligning to TRBD1. Germline trimming cut 6 bases from V and 2 bases from J; bases unmatched to any gene: 24. CDR3 length: 21 residues. Germline V gives CDR1 MNHEY, CDR2 SMNVEV (reference sequence). The CDR3 DNA is TGTGCCAGCAGGCTCCATGAGGTATACAAGTCACGGGACAGGGCCACAGATACGCAGTATTTT. Its protein product is CASRLHEVYKSRDRATDTQYF.

In its sample, this clonotype was seen many times. The CDR3 DNA is TGTGCCAGCAGCTACGGGGGTTACCAAGAGACCCAGTACTTC. It yields the protein CASSYGGYQETQYF. The V gene is TRBV7-2, the J gene TRBJ2-5, with D possibly TRBD2 on 6 matching bases. Deletions cut 4 bases from V and 0 bases from J, with 9 bases between. The CDR3 is made up of 14 amino acids. From germline, CDR1 is SGHTA and CDR2 FQGNSA.

The J gene is TRBJ1-2, the V gene TRBV5-1, with D uncertain. CDR1 and CDR2 (germline): SGHRS, YFSETQ. The length of the CDR3 is 15 residues. Trimming left V 3 bases short and J 7 bases short, with 19 bases between. CDR3 region: CASSSATSDGAGYTF. DNA of the CDR3: TGCGCCAGCAGCTCCGCCACTTCCGACGGCGCTGGCTACACCTTC.

This clonotype was detected many times. The chain is built from TRBV5-1 and TRBJ2-3, with TRBD2 as a possible D gene (5 bases). V lost 4 bases, J lost 5 bases, and 14 bases lay in between. Germline V gene data show CDR1 as SGHRS and CDR2 as YFSETQ. The CDR3 runs 14 residues. CDR3 loop: CASSPPIAGDTQYF. Written as DNA, the CDR3 is TGCGCCAGCAGCCCCCCCATCGCGGGAGATACGCAGTATTTT. Looking up the rest from reference TRBV5-1 and TRBJ2-3 gives the full variable domain: KAGVTQTPRYLIKTRGQQVTLSCSPISGHRSVSWYQQTPGQGLQFLFEYFSETQRNKGNFPGRFSGRQFSNSRSEMNVSTLELGDSALYLCASSPPIAGDTQYFGPGTRLTVL.

This clonotype was found many times. The rearrangement links TRBV7-3 to TRBJ2-1, with D perhaps TRBD2 (5 bases). The ends were cut back, 6 bases at V and 4 bases at J, with 13 bases in the middle. The CDR3 has 14 amino acids. Germline V CDR1 and CDR2: SGHTA, FQGTGA. CDR3 region: CASRYSSGYNEQFF. The CDR3 region has the DNA TGTGCCAGCAGGTATTCGTCGGGGTACAATGAGCAGTTCTTC.

This clonotype was counted many times. CDR3 region: CASSQDKGPENEKLFF. As DNA, the CDR3 is TGCGCCAGCAGCCAAGATAAAGGGCCAGAGAATGAAAAACTGTTTTTT. The chain is built from TRBV4-3 and TRBJ1-4, with D unresolved. The germline V and J ends were trimmed by 0 bases and 5 bases, with 13 bases remaining between them. Germline V gene data show CDR1 as LGHNA and CDR2 as YSLEER. The CDR3 loop spans 16 amino acids.

This clonotype showed up just a few times. The V and J genes are TRBV20-1 and TRBJ2-2; the D gene is possibly TRBD1 (5 bases). V gave up 1 base and J gave up 1 base, with 10 bases separating them. CDR3 length equals 15 residues. Germline V lookup: CDR1 DFQATT, CDR2 SNEGSKA (reference sequence). The CDR3: CSARVIGVNTGELFF. CDR3 in DNA: TGCAGTGCTAGAGTTATAGGGGTGAACACCGGGGAGCTGTTTTTT.

The chain couples TRBV5-1 to TRBJ2-5; a weak D match, TRBD2 (6 bases). CDR1 is SGHRS, CDR2 YFSETQ, per germline. The CDR3 has 13 amino acids. V was pared by 7 bases and J by 5 bases, with 15 bases between. The CDR3 sequence is CASRTSPGETQYF. CDR3 in DNA: TGCGCCAGCCGTACTAGCCCGGGGGAGACCCAGTACTTC.

In this sample, this clonotype turned up a few times. The J gene is TRBJ2-5, the V gene TRBV27; possibly TRBD1 for D (7 bases). The V gene's germline CDR1 is MNHEY and CDR2 SMNVEV (reference sequence). V was clipped by 3 bases and J by 2 bases, with 16 bases between them. The CDR3 runs to 16 residues. The CDR3 DNA reads TGTGCCAGCAGTTTCGGCCCGCGGGGACAGCAAGAGACCCAGTACTTC. It is translated as CASSFGPRGQQETQYF.

The chain is built from TRBV6-2 or TRBV6-3 and TRBJ1-5; D gene unclear. The CDR3 is 13 amino acids. Germline lookup yields CDR1 MNHEY and CDR2 SVGEGT. Trimming left V 6 bases short and J 7 bases short, with 13 bases between. The CDR3 sequence: CASSQSLGQPQHF. Written as DNA, the CDR3 is TGTGCCAGCAGCCAAAGCCTCGGACAGCCCCAGCATTTT.

This clonotype was counted only a few times. The chain uses TRBV10-3 and TRBJ2-1; 7 bases agree with TRBD1. The CDR3 totals 15 residues. Germline V gives CDR1 ENHRY, CDR2 SYGVKD. V gave up 1 base and J gave up 6 bases; unmatched junction bases: 6. The CDR3 region has the DNA TGTGCCATCAGTGAGTTCCAGGGGGTTAGCAATGAGCAGTTCTTC. It encodes CAISEFQGVSNEQFF.

This clonotype appeared many times. This chain joins TRBV19 and TRBJ2-3; the D gene is possibly TRBD2 (6 bases). The CDR3 has 14 residues. V lost 4 bases and J 10 bases, leaving 18 bases between the germline ends. Looked up from germline, CDR1 is LNHDA and CDR2 is SQIVND (reference sequence). The CDR3 region has the DNA TGTGCCAGTAGTAACTGGGGGGAGGATTTTGCGCAGTATTTT. Translation gives CASSNWGEDFAQYF.

CDR3 DNA sequence: TGCGCCAGCAGCTTTGGACAGGGAAGCACAGATACGCAGTATTTT. This codes for CASSFGQGSTDTQYF. The chain recombines TRBV5-1 with TRBJ2-3, with TRBD1 matching over 8 bases. V lost 2 bases to trimming and J lost 0 bases; unmatched junction nucleotides: 2. Germline CDR1 SGHRS, CDR2 YFSETQ. The CDR3 sequence is 15 residues long. Supplemented by reference TRBV5-1 and TRBJ2-3, the full variable domain reads KAGVTQTPRYLIKTRGQQVTLSCSPISGHRSVSWYQQTPGQGLQFLFEYFSETQRNKGNFPGRFSGRQFSNSRSEMNVSTLELGDSALYLCASSFGQGSTDTQYFGPGTRLTVL.

This clonotype was recorded at least ten times. The V and J genes are TRBV18 and TRBJ2-1; D may be TRBD1 or TRBD2 (5 bases each). The CDR3 contains 15 residues. V shed 2 bases and J shed 3 bases, with 11 bases lying between them. Germline-derived CDR1 and CDR2 are KGHSH and LQKENI. The CDR3 nucleotides are TGTGCCAGCTCACCAATCGGGGCTCACTACAATGAGCAGTTCTTC. Its translation: CASSPIGAHYNEQFF. The entire variable domain, with the rest obtained from reference TRBV18 and TRBJ2-1, is as follows: NAGVMQNPRHLVRRRGQEARLRCSPMKGHSHVYWYRQLPEEGLKFMVYLQKENIIDESGMPKERFSAEFPKEGPSILRIQQVVRGDSAAYFCASSPIGAHYNEQFFGPGTRLTVL.

This clonotype was counted between two and nine times. The CDR3 here is CAAGIEASYGYTF. The CDR3 DNA reads as TGTGCCGCCGGGATAGAGGCGTCCTATGGCTACACCTTC. The chain employs TRBV6-2 or TRBV6-3 and TRBJ1-2; D gene ambiguous. Deletions cut 11 bases from V and 4 bases from J, with 17 bases between. Germline V CDR1 and CDR2: MNHEY, SVGEGT. The CDR3 sequence is 13 residues long.

V gene TRBV20-1 combines with J gene TRBJ1-1; a possible D gene is TRBD1 (5 bases). This CDR3 has 12 residues. V lost 5 bases to trimming and J lost 3 bases, with 10 bases between them. Germline lookup yields CDR1 DFQATT and CDR2 SNEGSKA (reference sequence). This CDR3 is CSAGDRDTEAFF. CDR3 nucleotide sequence: TGCAGTGCTGGGGACCGGGACACTGAAGCTTTCTTT.

The genes are TRBV18 and TRBJ2-2; tentatively, D is TRBD1 or TRBD2 (5 bases each). Germline V gives CDR1 KGHSH, CDR2 LQKENI. V dropped 5 bases and J dropped 1 base, with 14 bases sitting between them. CDR3 size: 16 residues. The CDR3: CASSSGTGLNTGELFF. The CDR3 DNA is TGTGCCAGCTCATCCGGGACGGGGCTGAACACCGGGGAGCTGTTTTTT.